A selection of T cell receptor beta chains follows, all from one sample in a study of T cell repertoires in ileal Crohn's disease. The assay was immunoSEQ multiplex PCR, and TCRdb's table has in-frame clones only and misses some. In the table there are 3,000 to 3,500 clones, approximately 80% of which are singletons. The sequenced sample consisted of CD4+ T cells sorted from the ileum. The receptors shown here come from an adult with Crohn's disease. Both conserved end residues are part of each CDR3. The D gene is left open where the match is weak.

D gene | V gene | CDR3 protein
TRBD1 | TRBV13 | CASSLGTGGPYEQYF
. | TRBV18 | CASSLGAADGYTF
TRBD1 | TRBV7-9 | CASSSGGKDEQYF
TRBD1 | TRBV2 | CASTKGQQKETQYF
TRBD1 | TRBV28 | CASSLNTGGDGYGYTF
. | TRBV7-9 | CASSLGPQPSTDTQYF
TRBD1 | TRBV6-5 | CASSLRDRGYTF
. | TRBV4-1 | CASSPVPTNEKLFF
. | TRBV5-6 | CASSFRGTYEQYF
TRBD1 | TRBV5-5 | CASSQAAATGSYEQYF
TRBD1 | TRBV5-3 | CARSHPGQGIAADYEQYF
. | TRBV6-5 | CASSYSGEYGYTF
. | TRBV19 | CASKQQWGATNEKLFF
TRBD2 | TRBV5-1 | CASSSGASGGTGELFF
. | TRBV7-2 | CASSYRDGQPQHF
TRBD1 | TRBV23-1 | CASSGQGTLEQYF
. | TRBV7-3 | CASSLGGQGSVGEQYF
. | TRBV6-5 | CASRPRGADQPQHF
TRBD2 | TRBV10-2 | CASSVPGGGTTRSSYNEQFF
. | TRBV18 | CASSPQGHSYEQYF
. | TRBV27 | CASSLTPTGYSPLHF
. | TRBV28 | CASRRGGAAYEQYF
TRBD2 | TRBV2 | CASSPGTSGGMGTQYF
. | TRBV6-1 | CASSEGRQMNTEAFF
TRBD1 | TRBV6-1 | CASSSQDRTYEQYF
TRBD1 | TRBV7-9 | CASRTGQGGTNEKLFF
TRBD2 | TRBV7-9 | CASSLGGLAGSREQFF
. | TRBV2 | CASGSPSGTGELFF
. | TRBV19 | CASSRARAGLETQYF
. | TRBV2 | CASSDAVNTEAFF
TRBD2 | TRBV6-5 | CASSYSAGGVYEQYF
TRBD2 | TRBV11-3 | CASSLAGMDTDTQYF
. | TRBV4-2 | CASSQVYKGGYEQYF
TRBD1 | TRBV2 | CASKKTGLYQETQYF
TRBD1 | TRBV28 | CASSPAGQGASGANVLTF
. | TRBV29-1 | CSTIGDTQYF
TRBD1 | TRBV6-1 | CASSEPGQSYEQYF
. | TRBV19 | CASSIDRASVRGTDTQYF
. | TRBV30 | CAWSKTSRETQYF
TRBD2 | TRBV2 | CASSLSGGGFNTQYF
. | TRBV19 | CASSIIPRVPGELFF
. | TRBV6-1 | CASSDGAESNYGYTF
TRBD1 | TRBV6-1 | CASTRATGGGETQYF
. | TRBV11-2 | CASSSRGLTAYEQYF
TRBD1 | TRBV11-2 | CASSSSVTTGGLNEQYF
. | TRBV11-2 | CASSFELSGANVLTF
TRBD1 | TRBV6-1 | CASTLLLGQAYGYTF
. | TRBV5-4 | CASSINGLNVGEQFF
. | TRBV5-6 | CASSLRIGGTYNEQFF
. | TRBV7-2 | CASSFEGFGYTF
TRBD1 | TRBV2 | CASSEDRGRIGSPLHF
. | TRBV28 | CASSLGRDNSPLHF
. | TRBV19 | CASSPRGVANYGYTF
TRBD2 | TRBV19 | CASSTSGGGGEQYF